The T cell receptor beta chain under discussion was sequenced for a study of human T cells and chemical hapten exposure. TCRdb itself ran the RACE reads through MiXCR, one entry per CDR3 protein. The table shows about 64,000 distinct CDR3 sequences, with approximately 9.9% occurring only once. Whole-study findings and limits: TCRs at high frequency, those above 1 in 1000, did not change with DPC sensitization.

Germline CDR1 is SGHVS and CDR2 is FQNEAQ. V lost 5 bases and J 5 bases, leaving 12 bases between the germline ends. CDR3 size: 13 residues. As regards this clonotype: Its antigen is undetermined.

Time point denoted: patch test 3, about 24 weeks after DPC sensitization. Treatment given: therapeutic diphenylcyclopropenone sensitization with weekly scalp DPC. The V call is TRBV7-8, the J call TRBJ1-2; maybe TRBD1 (6 bases). This sample comprised whole blood, obtained in connection with sensitization to the hapten diphenylcyclopropenone (DPC). This clonotype was sampled from a woman aged 30 to 39 with alopecia areata. Some clones in this sample may be carry-over from other donors' samples. The CDR3 reads CASSPIRGYGYTF. As DNA, the CDR3 is TGTGCCAGCAGCCCGATCAGGGGATATGGCTACACCTTC.